This TCR beta chain was captured in a study of T cells in Graves' hyperthyroidism and ophthalmopathy. To note about this clonotype: No antigen is known for it. One junction end does not reproduce the germline sequence, and a read error may be involved.

Regarding the study as a whole: A 13 V-J model separated ophthalmopathy from stable hyperthyroidism.

Graves' hyperthyroidism was deemed stable absent ophthalmopathy progression within 18 months. Exclusions: uncontrolled infection, other autoimmune disease, pregnancy, lactation. The CDR3 has 11 residues. Looked up from germline, CDR1 is SEHNR and CDR2 is FQNEAQ (reference sequence). Amplification of TCR beta CDR3 regions was performed using RNA transcripts as template. A set of HTBI primers served as the primers for a first-round RT-PCR of the TCR CDR3. TCRdb fed the multiplex PCR reads into MiXCR, producing one record per CDR3 protein. Of approximately 560,000 distinct CDR3 sequences listed, 46% are singletons.

Sequencing used peripheral blood or thyroid tissue (not recorded which). This clonotype was sampled from a woman under 30 with Graves' hyperthyroidism. V and J are TRBV7-9 and TRBJ2-5, with 9 bases fitting TRBD2. The CDR3 DNA is TGTGCCAGCAGTTCCCAGCGGGAGGCCGCCTTC. It translates to CASSSQREAAF.